The 30 T cell receptor beta chains listed next were all sequenced from one sample in a study of blood T cells in healthy people across ages. A sample-barcoded 5' primer and a J-beta primer mix were used in a second PCR of roughly 7 to 11 cycles. TCRdb recomputed calls from the 5' RACE reads with MiXCR, one row per CDR3 protein. The data hold about 1,500,000 distinct CDR3 sequences, with around two fifths observed a single time. The sequenced material came from blood. These receptor sequences come from a woman aged 18-35 years in good health.

This rearrangement joins TRBV12-3 or TRBV12-4 to TRBJ1-1; D gene ambiguous. V was shortened by 5 bases and J by 3 bases, with 13 bases between the two germline ends. This CDR3 is built from 14 residues. The CDR3 DNA reads TGTGCCAGCAGTCCCCACTCGTCGGACACTGAAGCTTTCTTT. Translation gives CASSPHSSDTEAFF.

This sequence joins TRBV7-8 and TRBJ1-3; D is unresolved. V was shortened by 5 bases and J by 0 bases, with 17 bases between the two germline ends. Germline values: CDR1 SGHVS, CDR2 FQNEAQ. This CDR3 has 17 residues. This CDR3 is CASSNPGGLHSGNTIYF. The CDR3 DNA follows: TGTGCCAGCAGCAACCCTGGTGGGCTTCACTCTGGAAACACCATATATTTT.

J is TRBJ2-3 and V is TRBV27; 11 bases match TRBD2. The CDR3 contains 16 residues. Per the germline V gene, CDR1 is MNHEY and CDR2 is SMNVEV (reference sequence). The junction had 6 bases not matched to a gene; V was cut back by 5 bases and J by 2 bases. The CDR3 DNA sequence: TGTGCCAGCAGTAGAAGGACTAGCGGGCACACAGATACGCAGTATTTT. Amino acids: CASSRRTSGHTDTQYF.

V is TRBV29-1 and J is TRBJ1-2; D call uncertain. The V gene's germline CDR1 is SQVTM and CDR2 ANQGSEA. The CDR3 totals 11 residues. V gave up 5 bases and J gave up 6 bases, with 10 bases separating them. CDR3 residues: CSVRGRNGYTF. The CDR3 coding sequence is TGCAGCGTTCGGGGTCGGAATGGCTACACCTTC.

CDR3 in amino acids: CASSPQAQGGEQFF. CDR3 sequence (DNA): TGTGCCAGCAGTCCCCAAGCTCAGGGGGGTGAGCAGTTCTTC. The genes are TRBV27 and TRBJ2-1; D may be TRBD1 (7 bases). The CDR3 covers 14 residues. The V end lost 5 bases, the J end lost 9 bases, and 17 bases lay between the germline ends. Per the germline V gene, CDR1 is MNHEY and CDR2 is SMNVEV (reference sequence).

V usage is TRBV27 and J usage is TRBJ2-1; TRBD2 matches at 12 bases. From germline, CDR1 is MNHEY and CDR2 SMNVEV (reference sequence). The CDR3 is made up of 14 amino acids. V lost 5 bases to trimming and J lost 7 bases; unmatched junction nucleotides: 3. In DNA, the CDR3 is TGTGCCAGCAGTCGACTAGCGGGGGTTAATGAGCAGTTCTTC. Translation gives CASSRLAGVNEQFF.

The rearrangement uses TRBV6-5 and TRBJ2-3; D gene unclear. The V and J ends lost 4 bases and 0 bases respectively, with 14 bases between them. Per the germline V gene, CDR1 is MNHEY and CDR2 is SVGAGI. The CDR3 loop spans 16 amino acids. The CDR3 sequence: CASSSDSRYSTDTQYF. In nucleotides, the CDR3 is TGTGCCAGCAGTTCAGACTCAAGATATAGCACAGATACGCAGTATTTT.

This clonotype showed up many times. The chain has TRBV10-3 and TRBJ2-7; possibly TRBD1 for D (6 bases). Germline V gives CDR1 ENHRY, CDR2 SYGVKD. V gave up 3 bases and J gave up 0 bases, with 15 bases separating them. This CDR3 comprises 16 residues. CDR3 region: CAISDAQGLTSYEQYF. In nucleotides, the CDR3 is TGTGCCATCAGTGATGCCCAGGGGTTGACCTCCTACGAGCAGTACTTC.

Comments on this clonotype: A much larger clone differs by one base, so this may be a read error. The chain couples TRBV15 to TRBJ2-3; D tentatively reads TRBD1 or TRBD2 (6 bases each). The CDR3 totals 13 residues. Per germline, CDR1 LNHNV and CDR2 YYDKDF (reference sequence). The V end lost 11 bases, the J end lost 7 bases, and 19 bases lay between the germline ends. CDR3 loop: CAASGGGLNTQYF. The CDR3 DNA sequence: TGTGCCGCCTCCGGAGGGGGTCTTAATACGCAGTATTTT.

This chain connects TRBV6-5 to TRBJ1-4; 9 nucleotides line up with TRBD1. With 0 bases clipped from V and 6 bases from J, the junction kept 2 bases outside the gene matches. Germline-derived CDR1 and CDR2 are MNHEY and SVGAGI. The CDR3 length is 15 residues. As DNA, the CDR3 is TGTGCCAGCAGTTACTCGGGGACAGGGTATGAAAAACTGTTTTTT. Its translation: CASSYSGTGYEKLFF.

This clonotype was counted between two and nine times. This sequence joins TRBV29-1 and TRBJ2-7; perhaps TRBD1 as D (6 bases). Trimming cost V 6 bases and J 3 bases, with 12 bases left between them. Germline CDR1 reads SQVTM; CDR2 reads ANQGSEA. This CDR3 is built from 12 residues. The CDR3 region has the DNA TGCAGCGTGGTGGACAGCAGCTACGAGCAGTACTTC. Amino acid sequence: CSVVDSSYEQYF.

The sample holds a few counts of this clonotype. The chain recombines TRBV7-2 with TRBJ2-7; D is ambiguous. Judging by the DNA end, TRBJ2-5 fits better; the J call may be wrong. The CDR3 covers 15 residues. Per germline, CDR1 SGHTA and CDR2 FQGNSA. CDR3 bases: TGTGCCAGCAGCTTAGTACGGACCCCGGCGGAGACCCAGTACTTC. This sequence encodes CASSLVRTPAETQYF.

This clonotype appeared a few times. This chain connects TRBV29-1 to TRBJ2-7; 7 bases map to TRBD2. The CDR3 covers 13 residues. CDR1 SQVTM and CDR2 ANQGSEA come from the germline V gene. V was clipped by 6 bases and J by 7 bases; unmatched bases: 12. The DNA of the CDR3 is TGCAGCGTGGACGGGGGACTATCCGGGGAGCAGTACTTC. Translating gives CSVDGGLSGEQYF.

This clonotype came up a few times. The chain uses TRBV7-3 and TRBJ1-1; the D gene is possibly TRBD1 (5 bases). Germline CDR1 SGHTA, CDR2 FQGTGA. V was clipped by 8 bases and J by 6 bases, with 19 bases between them. The CDR3 covers 14 residues. The CDR3 DNA is TGTGCCAGCTCTAAGGACATTTCTATGGCTGAAGCTTTCTTT. Its translation: CASSKDISMAEAFF.

The rearrangement uses TRBV7-3 and TRBJ2-7; D might be TRBD2 (5 bases). V shed 8 bases and J shed 7 bases, with 18 bases lying between them. Germline CDR1 and CDR2: SGHTA and FQGTGA. The length of the CDR3 is 13 residues. The CDR3 DNA sequence: TGTGCCAGCGCCCCACAACCCGGAGGTGAGCAGTACTTC. Encoded protein: CASAPQPGGEQYF.

This clonotype showed up just a few times. The V and J genes are TRBV7-2 and TRBJ1-2, with TRBD1 matching 7 bases. The J segment lost 10 bases and the V segment lost 5 bases, leaving 10 bases of the junction unmatched. Looked up from germline, CDR1 is SGHTA and CDR2 is FQGNSA. This CDR3 region has 13 residues. This CDR3 reads CASSPRDRPHYTF. CDR3 DNA sequence: TGTGCCAGCAGCCCCCGGGACAGACCTCACTACACCTTC.

With respect to this clonotype: A read error may be the cause here, since a much bigger clone is one base away. The gene calls are TRBV29-1 and TRBJ2-5; TRBD2 agrees at 9 bases. This CDR3 spans 15 amino acids. Germline V lookup: CDR1 SQVTM, CDR2 ANQGSEA. Trimming cost V 8 bases and J 4 bases; bases outside gene matches: 14. Here the CDR3 reads CSSNDVAGVIETQYF. As DNA, the CDR3 is TGCAGCTCCAACGACGTAGCGGGAGTAATAGAGACCCAGTACTTC.

Only a few counts were recorded for this clonotype. This sequence joins TRBV25-1 and TRBJ1-4; D might be TRBD1 (5 bases). V was cut by 2 bases and J by 0 bases, with 16 bases left in between. The CDR3 is made up of 18 amino acids. Per germline, CDR1 MGHDK and CDR2 SYGVNS. CDR3 sequence: CASSEQFLQTATNEKLFF. The CDR3 coding sequence is TGTGCCAGCAGTGAACAGTTTTTACAGACAGCAACTAATGAAAAACTGTTTTTT.

In nucleotides, the CDR3 is TGCGCCAGCAGCCTCAACCCCGGTTTTTACGAGCAGTACTTC. The encoded protein is CASSLNPGFYEQYF. The chain recombines TRBV5-1 with TRBJ2-7; D is unresolved. Germline V gene data show CDR1 as SGHRS and CDR2 as YFSETQ. The germline V and J ends were trimmed by 4 bases and 4 bases, with 15 bases remaining between them. This CDR3 is 14 amino acids long.

This clonotype was detected only once. This chain uses TRBV28 with TRBJ2-1; no definite D call. Germline loops: CDR1 MDHEN, CDR2 SYDVKM. The CDR3 covers 14 residues. V lost 4 bases to trimming and J lost 4 bases, with 11 bases between them. CDR3 nucleotides: TGTGCCAGCAGTTATCTGACCCTGTACAATGAGCAGTTCTTC. It is translated as CASSYLTLYNEQFF.

The chain links TRBV4-2 to TRBJ2-7; 8 nucleotides align to TRBD2. The trim removed 0 bases at V and 0 bases at J, leaving 4 bases unmatched. Germline loops: CDR1 LGHNA, CDR2 YNFKEQ. CDR3 length: 16 residues. This CDR3 is CASSQESGGSSYEQYF. CDR3 nucleotides: TGTGCCAGCAGCCAAGAGAGCGGGGGCTCCTCCTACGAGCAGTACTTC.

This rearrangement joins TRBV28 to TRBJ1-2, with 10 bases that match TRBD1. This CDR3 comprises 12 residues. The V and J ends lost 5 bases and 10 bases, in that order; junction bases with no gene match: 4. CDR1 is MDHEN and CDR2 is SYDVKM in the germline V gene. As DNA, the CDR3 is TGTGCCAGCAGTCCTGGACAGGGGGTCTACACCTTC. This gives the protein CASSPGQGVYTF.

The chain couples TRBV6-5 to TRBJ2-1; TRBD2 is a possible D gene (5 bases). The V end lost 5 bases, the J end lost 10 bases, and 12 bases lay between the germline ends. Germline CDR1 MNHEY, CDR2 SVGAGI. The CDR3 runs 12 residues. The CDR3 sequence: CASSRTLGEQFF. In DNA form, the CDR3 reads TGTGCCAGCAGTAGGACTCTTGGGGAGCAGTTCTTC.

The gene calls are TRBV6-2 or TRBV6-3 and TRBJ2-1; a possible D gene is TRBD2 (6 bases). CDR1 is MNHEY and CDR2 is SVGEGT in the germline V gene. Trimming took 4 bases from V and 0 from J, leaving 10 bases between them. The CDR3 loop spans 15 amino acids. This CDR3 is CASSWAGISYNEQFF. CDR3 in DNA: TGTGCCAGCAGTTGGGCGGGAATCTCCTACAATGAGCAGTTCTTC.

The V gene is TRBV29-1, the J gene TRBJ2-3; D gene ambiguous. Deletions cut 7 bases from V and 4 bases from J, with 21 bases between. The CDR3 length is 15 residues. Germline loops: CDR1 SQVTM, CDR2 ANQGSEA. The DNA for the CDR3 is TGCAGCGGGTTAACAAGCATTACAAACGCAGATACGCAGTATTTT. Translated: CSGLTSITNADTQYF.

The chain couples TRBV29-1 to TRBJ1-2; the D gene is possibly TRBD1 (6 bases). CDR1 is SQVTM and CDR2 is ANQGSEA in the germline V gene. This CDR3 spans 12 amino acids. V lost 6 bases, J lost 2 bases, and 10 bases lay in between. The CDR3 reads CSVLTGNYGYTF. For the CDR3, the DNA is TGCAGCGTCCTCACAGGGAACTATGGCTACACCTTC.

A few counts support this clonotype. The rearrangement uses TRBV4-1 and TRBJ2-7, with TRBD2 matching over 7 bases. J was trimmed by 2 bases and V by 5 bases; bases with no gene match: 9. In germline, CDR1 is MGHRA, CDR2 YSYEKL. The length of the CDR3 is 15 residues. In nucleotides, the CDR3 is TGCGCCAGCAGCAAAGGAGGCGGGAGCCCCTACGAGCAGTACTTC. The encoded protein is CASSKGGGSPYEQYF.

The rearrangement links TRBV14 to TRBJ2-7, with TRBD2 matching over 10 bases. The CDR3 runs 16 residues. V gave up 4 bases and J gave up 0 bases; unmatched junction bases: 6. CDR1 is SGHDN, CDR2 FVKESK, per germline. The CDR3 DNA reads as TGTGCCAGCAGCCCACTAGCTAGCGGGGGCTCCTACGAGCAGTACTTC. Its translation: CASSPLASGGSYEQYF.

This clonotype showed up many times. This sequence joins TRBV29-1 and TRBJ1-4; 7 bases map to TRBD1. The CDR3 consists of 14 residues. The junction had 5 bases not matched to a gene; V was cut back by 7 bases and J by 0 bases. From germline, CDR1 is SQVTM and CDR2 ANQGSEA. CDR3 residues: CSAGQAATNEKLFF. The CDR3 DNA follows: TGCAGCGCTGGACAGGCCGCAACTAATGAAAAACTGTTTTTT.

The rearrangement uses TRBV7-9 and TRBJ1-4; D is undetermined. V lost 7 bases to trimming and J lost 5 bases, with 11 bases between them. The CDR3 loop spans 13 amino acids. Germline CDR1 is SEHNR and CDR2 is FQNEAQ (reference sequence). In nucleotides, the CDR3 is TGTGCCAGCACCCAAAGCTCAAATGAAAAACTGTTTTTT. The encoded protein is CASTQSSNEKLFF.